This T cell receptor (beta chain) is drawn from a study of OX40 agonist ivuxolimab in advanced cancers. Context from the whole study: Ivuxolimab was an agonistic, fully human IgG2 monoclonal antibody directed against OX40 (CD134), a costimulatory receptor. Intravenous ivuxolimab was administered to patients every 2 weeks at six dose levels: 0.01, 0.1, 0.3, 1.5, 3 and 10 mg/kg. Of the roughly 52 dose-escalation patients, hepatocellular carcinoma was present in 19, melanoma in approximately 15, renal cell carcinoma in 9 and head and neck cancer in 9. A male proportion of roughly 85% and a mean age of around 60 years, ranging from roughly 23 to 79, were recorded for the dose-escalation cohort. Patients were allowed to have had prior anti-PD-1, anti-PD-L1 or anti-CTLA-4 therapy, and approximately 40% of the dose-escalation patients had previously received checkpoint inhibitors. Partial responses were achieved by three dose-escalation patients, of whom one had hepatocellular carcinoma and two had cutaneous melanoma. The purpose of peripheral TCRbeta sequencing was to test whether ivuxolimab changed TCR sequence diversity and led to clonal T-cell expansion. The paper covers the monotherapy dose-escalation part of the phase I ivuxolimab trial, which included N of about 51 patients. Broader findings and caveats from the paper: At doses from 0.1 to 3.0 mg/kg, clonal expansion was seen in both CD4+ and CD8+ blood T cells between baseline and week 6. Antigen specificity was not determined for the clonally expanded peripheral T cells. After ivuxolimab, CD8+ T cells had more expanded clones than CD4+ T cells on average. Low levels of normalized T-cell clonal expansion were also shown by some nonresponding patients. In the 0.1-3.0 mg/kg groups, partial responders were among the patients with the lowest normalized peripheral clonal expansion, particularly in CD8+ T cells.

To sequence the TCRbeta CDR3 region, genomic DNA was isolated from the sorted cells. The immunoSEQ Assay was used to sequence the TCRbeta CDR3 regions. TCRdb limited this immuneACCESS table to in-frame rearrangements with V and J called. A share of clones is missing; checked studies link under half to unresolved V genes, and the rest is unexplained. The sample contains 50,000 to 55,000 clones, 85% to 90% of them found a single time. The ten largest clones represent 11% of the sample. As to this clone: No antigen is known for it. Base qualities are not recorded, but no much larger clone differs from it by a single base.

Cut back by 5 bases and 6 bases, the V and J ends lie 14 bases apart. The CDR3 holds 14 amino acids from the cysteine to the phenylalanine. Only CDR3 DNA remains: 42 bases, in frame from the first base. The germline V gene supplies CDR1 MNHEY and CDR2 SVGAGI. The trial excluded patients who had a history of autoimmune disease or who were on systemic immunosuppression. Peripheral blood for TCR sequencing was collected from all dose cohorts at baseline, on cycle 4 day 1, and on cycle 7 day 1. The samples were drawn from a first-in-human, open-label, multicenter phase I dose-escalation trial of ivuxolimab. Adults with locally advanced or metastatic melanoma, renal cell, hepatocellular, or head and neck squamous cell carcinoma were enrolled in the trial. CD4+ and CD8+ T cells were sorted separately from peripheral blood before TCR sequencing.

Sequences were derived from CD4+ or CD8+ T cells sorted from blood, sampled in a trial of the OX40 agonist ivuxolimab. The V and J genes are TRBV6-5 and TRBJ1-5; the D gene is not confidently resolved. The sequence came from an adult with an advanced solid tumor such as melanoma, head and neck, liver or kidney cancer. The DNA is TGTGCCAGCAGTACCGGCGGGGAAGGTCAGCCCCAGCATTTT. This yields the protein CASSTGGEGQPQHF.